This T cell receptor (beta chain) was profiled in a study of response to subunit inactivated influenza vaccine. This clonotype was counted at least ten times. Germline CDR1 and CDR2: SGHRS and YFSETQ. The CDR3 has 13 amino acids. The V gene lost 4 bases and the J gene lost 5 bases, with 12 bases spanning the gap. TCRdb used MiXCR to reprocess the RT-PCR reads, holding one entry per CDR3 protein. The sample carries fewer than 800,000 distinct CDR3 sequences, 15% to 17% recorded once. Specimen: PBMCs from blood, collected roughly 13 days after vaccination. The clonotype was recovered from a man aged 50-60 years who received an inactivated influenza vaccine. V is TRBV5-1 and J is TRBJ1-2; D ambiguous. CDR3 DNA: TGCGCCAGCAGCCTCGGGAGTCATTATGGCTACACCTTC. Amino acid sequence: CASSLGSHYGYTF.